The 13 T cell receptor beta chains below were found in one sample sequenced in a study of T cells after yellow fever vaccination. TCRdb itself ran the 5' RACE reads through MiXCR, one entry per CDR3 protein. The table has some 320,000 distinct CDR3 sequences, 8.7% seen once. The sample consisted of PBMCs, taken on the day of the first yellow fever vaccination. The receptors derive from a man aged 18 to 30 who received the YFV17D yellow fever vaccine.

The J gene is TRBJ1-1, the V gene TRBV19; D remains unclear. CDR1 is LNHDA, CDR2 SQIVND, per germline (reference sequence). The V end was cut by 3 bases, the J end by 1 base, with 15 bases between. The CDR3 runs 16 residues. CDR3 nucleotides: TGTGCCAGTAGTATCCCTGAGTCGCACTCGAACACTGAAGCTTTCTTT. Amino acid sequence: CASSIPESHSNTEAFF.

The CDR3 is CASSEGTEYGYNEQFF. DNA of the CDR3: TGTGCCAGCAGCGAAGGAACGGAATATGGCTACAATGAGCAGTTCTTC. The J gene is TRBJ2-1, the V gene TRBV27; no clear D gene. This CDR3 region has 16 residues. Germline CDR1 reads MNHEY; CDR2 reads SMNVEV (reference sequence). Trimming took off 6 bases at V and 3 bases at J, with 18 bases between the two ends.

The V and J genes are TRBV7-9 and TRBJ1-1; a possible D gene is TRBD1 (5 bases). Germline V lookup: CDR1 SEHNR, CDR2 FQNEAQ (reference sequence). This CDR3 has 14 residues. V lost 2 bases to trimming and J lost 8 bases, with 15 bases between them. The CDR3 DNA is TGTGCCAGCAGCTTACTAACAGGAAACTGGGAAGCTTTCTTT. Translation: CASSLLTGNWEAFF.

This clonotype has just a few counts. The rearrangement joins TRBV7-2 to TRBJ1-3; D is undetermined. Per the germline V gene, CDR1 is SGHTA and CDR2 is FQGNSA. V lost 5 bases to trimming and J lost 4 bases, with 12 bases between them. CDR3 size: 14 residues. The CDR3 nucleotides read TGTGCCAGCAGCCCGCGGCAGTCAGGAAACACCATATATTTT. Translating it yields CASSPRQSGNTIYF.

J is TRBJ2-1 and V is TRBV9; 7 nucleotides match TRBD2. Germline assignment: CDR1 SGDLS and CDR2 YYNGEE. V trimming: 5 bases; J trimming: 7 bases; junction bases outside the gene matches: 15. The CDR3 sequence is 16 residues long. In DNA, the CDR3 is TGTGCCAGCAGTAGGGGTGCGGGGGTGACCTTTAATGAGCAGTTCTTC. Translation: CASSRGAGVTFNEQFF.

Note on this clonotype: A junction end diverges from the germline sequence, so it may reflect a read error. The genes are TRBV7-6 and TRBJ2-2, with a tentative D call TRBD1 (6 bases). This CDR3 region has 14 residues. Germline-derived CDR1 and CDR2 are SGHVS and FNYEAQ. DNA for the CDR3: TGTGTCAGCAGCTTAGGGGGGAACACCGGGGAGCTGTTTTTT. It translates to CVSSLGGNTGELFF.

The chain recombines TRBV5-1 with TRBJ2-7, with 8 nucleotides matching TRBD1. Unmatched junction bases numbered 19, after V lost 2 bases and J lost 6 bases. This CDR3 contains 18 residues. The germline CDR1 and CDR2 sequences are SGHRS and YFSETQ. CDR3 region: CASSLRPPGQDMTLEQYV. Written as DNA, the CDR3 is TGCGCCAGCAGCTTAAGGCCGCCGGGACAGGACATGACCCTCGAGCAGTACGTC.

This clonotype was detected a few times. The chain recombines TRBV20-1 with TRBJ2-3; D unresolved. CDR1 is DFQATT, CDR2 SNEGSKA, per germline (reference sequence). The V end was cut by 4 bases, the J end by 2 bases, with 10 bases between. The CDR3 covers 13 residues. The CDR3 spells CSAKAAFTDTQYF. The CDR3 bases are TGCAGTGCTAAGGCGGCATTCACAGATACGCAGTATTTT.

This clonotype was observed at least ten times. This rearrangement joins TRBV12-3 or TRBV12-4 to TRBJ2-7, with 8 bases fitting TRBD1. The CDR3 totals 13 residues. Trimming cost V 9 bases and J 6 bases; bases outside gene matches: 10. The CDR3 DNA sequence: TGTGCCAGTAAGGACAGGGATATAAGCGAGCAGTACTTC. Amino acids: CASKDRDISEQYF.

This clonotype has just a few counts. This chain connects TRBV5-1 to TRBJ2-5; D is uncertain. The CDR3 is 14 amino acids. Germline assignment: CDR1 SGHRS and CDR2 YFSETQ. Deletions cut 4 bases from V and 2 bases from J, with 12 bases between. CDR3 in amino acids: CASSGGLAQETQYF. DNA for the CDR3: TGCGCCAGCAGCGGCGGCCTCGCTCAAGAGACCCAGTACTTC.

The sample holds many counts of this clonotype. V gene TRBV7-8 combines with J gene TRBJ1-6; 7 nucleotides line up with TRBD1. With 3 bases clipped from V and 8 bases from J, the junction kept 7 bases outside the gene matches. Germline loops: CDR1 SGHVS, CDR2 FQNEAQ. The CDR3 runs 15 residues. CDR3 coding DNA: TGTGCCAGCAGCTTTCGGACAGGAGGGGATTCACCCCTCCACTTT. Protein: CASSFRTGGDSPLHF.

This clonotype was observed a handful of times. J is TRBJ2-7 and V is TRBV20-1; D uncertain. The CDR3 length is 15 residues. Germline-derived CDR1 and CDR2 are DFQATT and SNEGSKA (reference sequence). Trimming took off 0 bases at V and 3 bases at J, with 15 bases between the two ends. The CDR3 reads CSARDRAERIYEQYF. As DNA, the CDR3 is TGCAGTGCTAGAGATCGGGCCGAGAGGATCTACGAGCAGTACTTC.

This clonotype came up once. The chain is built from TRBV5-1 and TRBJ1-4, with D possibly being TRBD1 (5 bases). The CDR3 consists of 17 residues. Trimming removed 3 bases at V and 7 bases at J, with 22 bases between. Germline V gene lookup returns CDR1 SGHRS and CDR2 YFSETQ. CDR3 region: CASSYFGAAQGSEKLFF. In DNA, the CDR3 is TGCGCCAGCAGCTACTTCGGGGCAGCCCAAGGAAGTGAAAAACTGTTTTTT.